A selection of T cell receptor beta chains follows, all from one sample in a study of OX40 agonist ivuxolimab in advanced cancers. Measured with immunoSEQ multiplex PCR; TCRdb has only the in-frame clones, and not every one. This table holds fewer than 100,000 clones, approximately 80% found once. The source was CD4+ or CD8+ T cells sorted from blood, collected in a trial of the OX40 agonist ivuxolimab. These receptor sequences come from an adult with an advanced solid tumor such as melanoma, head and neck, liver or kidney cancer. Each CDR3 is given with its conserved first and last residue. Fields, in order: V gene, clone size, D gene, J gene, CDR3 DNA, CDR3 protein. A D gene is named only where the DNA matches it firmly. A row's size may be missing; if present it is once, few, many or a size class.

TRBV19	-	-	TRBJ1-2	TGTGCCAGTAGGAGACCGGGGGCACAGGCATTCCTCTTGTCCGGCTACACCTTC	CASRRPGAQAFLLSGYTF
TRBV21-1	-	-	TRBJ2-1	TGTGCCAGCAGCAGAGACCGGGGGATTTCCTACAATGAGCAGTTCTTC	CASSRDRGISYNEQFF
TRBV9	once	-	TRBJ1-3	TGTGCCAGCAGCGCTCGGAACTCTGGAAACACCATATATTTT	CASSARNSGNTIYF
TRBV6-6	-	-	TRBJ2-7	TGTGCCAGCAGCTATCTCCGGGATAACTCCTACGAGCAGTACTTC	CASSYLRDNSYEQYF
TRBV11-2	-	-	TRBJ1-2	TGTGCCAGCAGCTTAGTCAGAGGACAGTCCCCAGCGGGGGGCTACACCTTC	CASSLVRGQSPAGGYTF
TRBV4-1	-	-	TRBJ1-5	TGCGCCAGCAGCGTGCAGCGCAATCAGCCCCAGCATTTT	CASSVQRNQPQHF
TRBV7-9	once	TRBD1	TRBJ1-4	TGTGCCAGCAGCTTACGGACAGGGGTAAATGAAAAACTGTTTTTT	CASSLRTGVNEKLFF
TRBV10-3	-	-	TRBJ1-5	TGTGCCATCAGTGAGAGGCTGATTAATCAGCCCCAGCATTTT	CAISERLINQPQHF
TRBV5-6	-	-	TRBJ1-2	TGTGCCAGCAGCGTCGGGGCTAACTATGGCTACACCTTC	CASSVGANYGYTF
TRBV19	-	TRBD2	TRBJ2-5	TGTGCCAGTAGTCCTCTCAGGACTAGCGGGAGGGCCACAGAGACCCAGTACTTC	CASSPLRTSGRATETQYF
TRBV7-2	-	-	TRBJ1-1	TGTGCCAGCAGCCAAGATCAGCACACTGAAGCTTTCTTT	CASSQDQHTEAFF
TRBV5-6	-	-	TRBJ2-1	TGTGCCAGCAGCTTGGCCAGGAAGGAAATCTACAATGAGCAGTTCTTC	CASSLARKEIYNEQFF
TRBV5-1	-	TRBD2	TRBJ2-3	TGCGCCAGCAGTTCGCTAGCGGGGGGGAGCACAGATACGCAGTATTTT	CASSSLAGGSTDTQYF
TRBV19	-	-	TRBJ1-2	TGTGCCAGTAGTGTAGGGCTCGCCTATGGCTACACCTTC	CASSVGLAYGYTF
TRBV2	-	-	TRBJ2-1	TGTGCCAGCAGTGGTAACAATGAGCAGTTCTTC	CASSGNNEQFF
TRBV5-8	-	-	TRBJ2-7	TGTGCCAGCAGCACCAGGGCCCAGTACGAGCAGTACTTC	CASSTRAQYEQYF
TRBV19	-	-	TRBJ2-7	TGTGCCAGTAGCAAACAGGGACCCCTCTCCTACGAGCAGTACTTC	CASSKQGPLSYEQYF
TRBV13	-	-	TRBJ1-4	TGTGCCAGCAGCTTCCATACCATCTCTAATGAAAAACTGTTTTTT	CASSFHTISNEKLFF
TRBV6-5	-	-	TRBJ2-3	TGTGCCAGCAGTTACTCGAGGTCAGATAACACAGATACGCAGTATTTT	CASSYSRSDNTDTQYF
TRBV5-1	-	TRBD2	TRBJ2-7	TGCGCCAGCAGCTTGGGAGGGACTAGCGGTACCTACGAGCAGTACTTC	CASSLGGTSGTYEQYF
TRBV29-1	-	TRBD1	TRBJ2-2	TGCAGCGTACACGGGGGACAGGGCAACACCGGGGAGCTGTTTTTT	CSVHGGQGNTGELFF
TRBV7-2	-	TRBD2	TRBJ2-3	TGTGCCAGCAGCTTAGTAAGGTCTAGCGGGGGGGCAACAGATACGCAGTATTTT	CASSLVRSSGGATDTQYF
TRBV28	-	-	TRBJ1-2	TGTGCCAGCAGTTTAACCGGGCCTCCTTTCAGCTACACCTTC	CASSLTGPPFSYTF
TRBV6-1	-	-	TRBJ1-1	TGTGCCAGCCGTGTCGTGGTAGGTGAAGCTTTCTTT	CASRVVVGEAFF
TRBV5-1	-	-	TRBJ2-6	TGCGCCAGCAGCTTGGCAGGGGCCAACGTCCTGACTTTC	CASSLAGANVLTF
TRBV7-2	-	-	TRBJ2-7	TGTGCCAGCAGCTTAGCAGGCTCCTACGAGCAGTACTTC	CASSLAGSYEQYF
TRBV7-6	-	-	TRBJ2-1	TGTGCCAGCAGCCCCCAACACGGGCTTGCGCAGTTCTTC	CASSPQHGLAQFF
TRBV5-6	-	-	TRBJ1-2	TGTGCCAGCAGCTGGGGTATCCTTTCTAACTATGGCTACACCTTC	CASSWGILSNYGYTF
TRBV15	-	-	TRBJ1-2	TGTGCCACCAGCAGAGTTAACGATGGCTACACCTTC	CATSRVNDGYTF
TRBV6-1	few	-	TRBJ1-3	TGTGCCAGCACCATTCAAGGGGGCTCTGGAAACACCATATATTTT	CASTIQGGSGNTIYF
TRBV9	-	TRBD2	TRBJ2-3	TGTGCCAGCAGTCAACTAGCGGGCCTCACAGATACGCAGTATTTT	CASSQLAGLTDTQYF
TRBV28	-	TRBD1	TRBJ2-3	TGTGCCAGCAGTACTCAGGGGGGCACAGATACGCAGTATTTT	CASSTQGGTDTQYF